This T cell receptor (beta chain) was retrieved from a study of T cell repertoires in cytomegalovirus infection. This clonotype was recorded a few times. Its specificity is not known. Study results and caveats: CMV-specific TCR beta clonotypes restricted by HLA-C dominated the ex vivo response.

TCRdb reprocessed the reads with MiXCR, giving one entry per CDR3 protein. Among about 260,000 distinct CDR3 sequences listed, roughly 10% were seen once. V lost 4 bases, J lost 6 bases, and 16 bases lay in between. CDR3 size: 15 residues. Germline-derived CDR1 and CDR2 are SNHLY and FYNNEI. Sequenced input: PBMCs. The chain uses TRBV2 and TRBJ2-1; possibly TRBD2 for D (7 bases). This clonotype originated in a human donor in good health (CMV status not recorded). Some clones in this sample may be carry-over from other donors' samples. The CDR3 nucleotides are TGTGCCAGCAGTGCGGAAGGGGGGGCCCTCAATGAGCAGTTCTTC. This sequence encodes CASSAEGGALNEQFF.